These 17 T cell receptor beta chains came from one sample sequenced in a study of blood T cells in healthy people across ages. Primed by a sample-barcoded 5' primer and a J-beta primer mix, a second PCR proceeded for roughly 7 to 12 cycles. TCRdb reanalysed the 5' RACE reads using MiXCR and keeps one entry per CDR3 protein. This table has 750,000 to 950,000 distinct CDR3 sequences, 40% to 65% appearing once. Sequenced: blood. These receptors all stem from a man older than 75 in good health.

The chain is built from TRBV29-1 and TRBJ2-3, with D uncertain. This CDR3 region has 12 residues. The V and J ends lost 7 bases and 0 bases respectively, with 8 bases between them. Germline lookup yields CDR1 SQVTM and CDR2 ANQGSEA. CDR3: CSGGLSTDTQYF. For the CDR3, the DNA is TGCAGCGGAGGATTAAGCACAGATACGCAGTATTTT.

Note on this clonotype: A much larger clone differs by one base, so this may be a read error. V is TRBV2 and J is TRBJ1-1; tentatively, D is TRBD1 (5 bases). This CDR3 contains 13 residues. CDR1 is SNHLY, CDR2 FYNNEI, per germline. The CDR3 sequence is CASSGQLNTESFF. CDR3 nucleotide sequence: TGTGCCAGCAGTGGACAGTTGAACACTGAATCTTTCTTT.

The table lists this clonotype with a few counts. V gene TRBV9 combines with J gene TRBJ2-1, with 9 bases lining up with TRBD2. CDR3 size: 16 residues. V gave up 4 bases and J gave up 6 bases; unmatched junction bases: 11. The germline V gene encodes CDR1 SGDLS and CDR2 YYNGEE. The CDR3 nucleotides are TGTGCCAGCAGCACAACCCCAGCGGGAGGATCCAATGAGCAGTTCTTC. The encoded protein is CASSTTPAGGSNEQFF. The full variable domain, its missing parts supplied by reference TRBV9 and TRBJ2-1, is DSGVTQTPKHLITATGQRVTLRCSPRSGDLSVYWYQQSLDQGLQFLIQYYNGEERAKGNILERFSAQQFPDLHSELNLSSLELGDSALYFCASSTTPAGGSNEQFFGPGTRLTVL.

V and J are TRBV27 and TRBJ2-2; D gene unclear. Germline V gives CDR1 MNHEY, CDR2 SMNVEV (reference sequence). Between the trimmed V and J ends, which lost 4 bases and 3 bases, there was a span of 12 bases. CDR3 length: 15 amino acids. CDR3 in amino acids: CASSSSPLHTGELFF. The CDR3 nucleotides read TGTGCCAGCAGTTCCAGCCCCCTCCACACCGGGGAGCTGTTTTTT.

The genes are TRBV5-4 and TRBJ2-7, with TRBD1 matching 8 bases. The DNA matches TRBJ2-5 better at its end, which makes the J call doubtful. The CDR3 totals 15 residues. Germline assignment: CDR1 SGHNT and CDR2 YYREEE (reference sequence). The CDR3 DNA reads TGTGCCAGCAGCCCCGGGACAGGCAACCGGGGGACCCAGTACTTC. This codes for CASSPGTGNRGTQYF.

The CDR3 coding sequence is TGCAGTGCTAGAAAAGGATCCTACGAGCAGTACTTC. It encodes CSARKGSYEQYF. The chain recombines TRBV20-1 with TRBJ2-7; unclear D gene. Germline V gene lookup returns CDR1 DFQATT and CDR2 SNEGSKA (reference sequence). This CDR3 region has 12 residues. V was trimmed by 2 bases and J by 1 base, leaving 6 bases between them.

The J gene is TRBJ2-7, the V gene TRBV7-8; 7 bases are shared with TRBD2. The CDR3 has 16 residues. Per the germline V gene, CDR1 is SGHVS and CDR2 is FQNEAQ. V lost 7 bases to trimming and J lost 0 bases; unmatched junction nucleotides: 12. DNA of the CDR3: TGTGCCAGCACCCTGGGAGGGTTCAAGACCTCCTACGAGCAGTACTTC. This encodes CASTLGGFKTSYEQYF.

The CDR3 loop is CSVGQGRGTEAFF. CDR3 coding DNA: TGCAGCGTTGGGCAGGGGCGAGGGACTGAAGCTTTCTTT. V is TRBV29-1 and J is TRBJ1-1; weak D call: TRBD1 (6 bases). Trimming removed 4 bases at V and 5 bases at J, with 14 bases between. The CDR3 length is 13 residues. Germline loops: CDR1 SQVTM, CDR2 ANQGSEA.

On this clonotype itself: Given a much more abundant clone one base away, this may be a read error. CDR3 loop: CAGSLGAQGAHSPLHF. CDR3 coding DNA: TGTGCCGGCAGCTTAGGAGCCCAGGGGGCGCATTCACCCCTCCACTTT. This chain uses TRBV7-9 with TRBJ1-6; 8 positions match TRBD1. This CDR3 comprises 16 residues. CDR1 is SEHNR and CDR2 is FQNEAQ in the germline V gene (reference sequence).

This CDR3 reads CSVGGGSGAGQYF. The CDR3 region has the DNA TGCAGCGTCGGTGGGGGATCGGGGGCGGGGCAGTACTTC. The chain has TRBV29-1 and TRBJ2-7; D is possibly TRBD1 or TRBD2 (6 bases each). The CDR3 is 13 residues long. The germline V gene has CDR1 SQVTM and CDR2 ANQGSEA. Trimming stripped 6 bases from V and 9 bases from J, with 21 bases between.

This clonotype has just a few counts. The chain joins TRBV12-3 or TRBV12-4 to TRBJ2-1, with TRBD2 matching 7 bases. The CDR3 has 12 amino acids. V gave up 5 bases and J gave up 8 bases; unmatched junction bases: 3. The CDR3 DNA sequence: TGTGCCAGCAGTGTGCGGGGGTATGAGCAGTTCTTC. Amino acid sequence: CASSVRGYEQFF.

The chain is built from TRBV6-2 or TRBV6-3 and TRBJ2-7; 12 nucleotides align to TRBD2. Germline V gene data show CDR1 as MNHEY and CDR2 as SVGEGT. V was pared by 2 bases and J by 7 bases, with 12 bases of the junction left unmatched. The CDR3 spans 17 residues. The CDR3 nucleotides read TGTGCCAGCAGTTACGATTGGACTAGCGGGATATCTAATGAGCAGTACTTC. As protein: CASSYDWTSGISNEQYF.

This sequence joins TRBV28 and TRBJ1-5; maybe TRBD1 (6 bases). Germline V CDR1 and CDR2: MDHEN, SYDVKM. V shed 5 bases and J shed 6 bases, with 8 bases lying between them. The CDR3 covers 12 residues. The CDR3 loop reads CASSTGTQPQHF. The CDR3 DNA follows: TGTGCCAGCAGTACAGGGACTCAGCCCCAGCATTTT. The variable domain in full, with the rest retrieved from reference TRBV28 and TRBJ1-5, is DVKVTQSSRYLVKRTGEKVFLECVQDMDHENMFWYRQDPGLGLRLIYFSYDVKMKEKGDIPEGYSVSREKKERFSLILESASTNQTSMYLCASSTGTQPQHFGDGTRLSIL.

The gene calls are TRBV4-2 and TRBJ2-1, with D possibly TRBD1 on 7 matching bases. The ends were cut back, 1 base at V and 10 bases at J, with 20 bases in the middle. This CDR3 is built from 16 residues. Germline values: CDR1 LGHNA, CDR2 YNFKEQ. In nucleotides, the CDR3 is TGTGCCAGCAGCCAAGCGCAGGGGGGAAGCGCCTACGAGCAGTTCTTC. Encoded protein: CASSQAQGGSAYEQFF.

This clonotype occurred a few times. This chain joins TRBV10-3 and TRBJ2-7; TRBD1 aligns across 10 bases. Per the germline V gene, CDR1 is ENHRY and CDR2 is SYGVKD. V trimming: 3 bases; J trimming: 2 bases; junction bases outside the gene matches: 4. The CDR3 totals 15 residues. The CDR3, as DNA: TGTGCCATCAGTGATTCCGGGACAGGGGCCTACGAGCAGTACTTC. Its translation: CAISDSGTGAYEQYF.

The sample holds one count of this clonotype. The chain carries TRBV3-1 and TRBJ2-5; D is uncertain. CDR1 is LGHDT, CDR2 YNNKEL, per germline (reference sequence). This CDR3 has 11 amino acids. V dropped 3 bases and J dropped 12 bases, with 11 bases sitting between them. CDR3 DNA: TGTGCCAGCAGCCACTCCCGTGAGAAGTACTTC. This encodes CASSHSREKYF.

The chain has TRBV11-2 and TRBJ1-2; perhaps TRBD1 as D (5 bases). The CDR3 length is 14 residues. Germline CDR1 is SGHAT and CDR2 is FQNNGV. Trimming took 1 base from V and 2 from J, leaving 8 bases between them. DNA for the CDR3: TGTGCCAGCAGCTTAGTGGCAGGGAACTATGGCTACACCTTC. Translation: CASSLVAGNYGYTF. Using reference TRBV11-2 and TRBJ1-2 for the parts outside the CDR3, the full variable domain is EAGVAQSPRYKIIEKRQSVAFWCNPISGHATLYWYQQILGQGPKLLIQFQNNGVVDDSQLPKDRFSAERLKGVDSTLKIQPAKLEDSAVYLCASSLVAGNYGYTFGSGTRLTVV.